This paragraph covers one T cell receptor (beta chain) sequence. Some clones are missing from TCRdb's copy, which holds only in-frame ones; the method was immunoSEQ multiplex PCR. The data show 70,000 or so clones, 90% to 95% seen once. This specimen comes from a study of OX40 agonist ivuxolimab in advanced cancers. The V gene end was trimmed by 5 bases and the J gene end by 5 bases; junction bases not matched to a gene: 12. The CDR3 length is 15 residues. The germline CDR1 and CDR2 sequences are MDHEN and SYDVKM. This specimen was CD4+ or CD8+ T cells sorted from blood, taken in a trial of the OX40 agonist ivuxolimab. The receptor comes from an adult with an advanced solid tumor such as melanoma, head and neck, liver or kidney cancer. V gene TRBV28 combines with J gene TRBJ2-7; TRBD1 agrees at 7 bases. The CDR3 spells CASSPHRGPGDEQYF. For the CDR3, the DNA is TGTGCCAGCAGTCCACACAGGGGCCCCGGGGACGAGCAGTACTTC.